Each of the 11 T cell receptor beta chains below was sequenced from the same sample in a study of beta chain features in type 1 diabetes. The investigators reverse transcribed all of the isolated RNA, so they sequenced expressed TCRB transcripts. Libraries were prepared by immunoSEQ multiplex PCR; TCRdb keeps only in-frame clonotypes and omits some of them. This table holds some 150,000 clones, around an eighth found once. Study findings and constraints: Shortening that was moderate but significant affected the TCRB CDR3s of Type 1 diabetes patients in all four CD4+ subsets.

Their specific antigens are unknown. The sample was central memory CD4+ T cells from blood. The receptors were gathered from a man younger than 30 with type 1 diabetes.

The V and J genes are TRBV18 and TRBJ2-3; no clear D gene. This CDR3 comprises 13 residues. Looked up from germline, CDR1 is KGHSH and CDR2 is LQKENI. Trimming cost V 6 bases and J 2 bases, with 9 bases left between them. The CDR3 sequence is CASSRTVTDTQYF. CDR3 in DNA: TGTGCCAGCTCTCGCACAGTCACAGATACGCAGTATTTT.

The rearrangement uses TRBV6-5 and TRBJ1-3; D gene uncertain. Per germline, CDR1 MNHEY and CDR2 SVGAGI. The germline V and J ends were trimmed by 5 bases and 0 bases, with 8 bases remaining between them. CDR3 size: 14 residues. The CDR3 sequence is CASSPADSGNTIYF. For the CDR3, the DNA is TGTGCCAGCAGTCCTGCGGACTCTGGAAACACCATATATTTT.

V usage is TRBV7-2 and J usage is TRBJ1-1; D unresolved. With 0 bases removed from V and 1 base from J, the gap between germline ends came to 6 bases. The CDR3 length is 14 residues. Germline CDR1 SGHTA, CDR2 FQGNSA. CDR3 DNA sequence: TGTGCCAGCAGCTTAGCGGAGGGGAACACTGAAGCTTTCTTT. It specifies CASSLAEGNTEAFF.

This clone was recorded a few times. The genes are TRBV4-1 and TRBJ2-5, with D tentatively TRBD2 (7 bases). V was trimmed by 3 bases and J by 2 bases, leaving 13 bases between them. The CDR3 consists of 15 residues. Germline CDR1 reads MGHRA; CDR2 reads YSYEKL. The CDR3 protein is CASSQGGTLQETQYF. For the CDR3, the DNA is TGCGCCAGCAGCCAGGGGGGGACATTACAAGAGACCCAGTACTTC.

In its sample, this clone was seen many times. The chain uses TRBV30 and TRBJ2-1; TRBD1 agrees at 11 bases. The CDR3 has 15 residues. CDR1 and CDR2 from the germline V gene are GTSNPN and SVGIG (reference sequence). V lost 2 bases and J lost 6; bases outside the gene matches: 6. The CDR3 coding sequence is TGTGCCTGGAGTTCCCCGGGACAGGGGGGCAATGAGCAGTTCTTC. Its translation is CAWSSPGQGGNEQFF.

In this sample, this clone turned up a few times. V and J are TRBV9 and TRBJ2-7; 7 bases match TRBD1. CDR3 length: 14 amino acids. The junction had 5 bases not matched to a gene; V was cut back by 3 bases and J by 2 bases. Per germline, CDR1 SGDLS and CDR2 YYNGEE. The CDR3 reads CASSAGQEAYEQYF. The DNA for the CDR3 is TGTGCCAGCAGCGCCGGACAGGAAGCCTACGAGCAGTACTTC.

This clone was observed a handful of times. At one boundary the junction diverges from the germline segment, which might be a read error. The chain links TRBV6-1 to TRBJ1-1; 8 bases align to TRBD1. The CDR3 totals 14 residues. Germline CDR1 and CDR2: MNHNS and SASEGT. The CDR3 sequence: CASREGQGSTEAFF. The CDR3 DNA sequence: TGTGCCAGCAGGGAAGGACAGGGAAGCACTGAAGCTTTCTTT.

The table lists this clone with a few counts. V gene TRBV2 combines with J gene TRBJ1-5; D not resolved. In germline, CDR1 is SNHLY, CDR2 FYNNEI. The V end lost 7 bases, the J end lost 2 bases, and 9 bases lay between the germline ends. The CDR3 covers 13 residues. CDR3 sequence reads: CASTQVGNQPQHF. The CDR3 DNA reads as TGTGCCAGCACCCAAGTGGGCAATCAGCCCCAGCATTTT.

The chain combines TRBV5-1 with TRBJ1-2, with D maybe TRBD1 (5 bases). Germline lookup yields CDR1 SGHRS and CDR2 YFSETQ. V lost 4 bases and J lost 2, with 12 bases in between. The CDR3 contains 14 residues. The CDR3 reads CASSADTSNYGYTF. The CDR3 DNA sequence: TGCGCCAGCAGCGCGGACACTTCAAACTATGGCTACACCTTC.

V is TRBV11-3 and J is TRBJ2-7, with D possibly matching TRBD2 (6 bases). Trimming took off 8 bases at V and 2 bases at J, with 10 bases between the two ends. The germline CDR1 and CDR2 sequences are SGHNT and YENEEA. The CDR3 loop spans 12 amino acids. The chain's CDR3 is CASSGGAYEQYF. For the CDR3, the DNA is TGTGCCAGCTCCGGGGGAGCCTACGAGCAGTACTTC.

This clone was observed at least ten times. V gene TRBV4-1 combines with J gene TRBJ2-7, with TRBD1 matching 7 bases. CDR1 is MGHRA, CDR2 YSYEKL, per germline. The CDR3 contains 15 residues. V lost 3 bases to trimming and J lost 3 bases; unmatched junction nucleotides: 8. The CDR3 region has the DNA TGCGCCAGCAGCCAGAGACAGGGTGAGGGCTACGAGCAGTACTTC. It translates to CASSQRQGEGYEQYF.